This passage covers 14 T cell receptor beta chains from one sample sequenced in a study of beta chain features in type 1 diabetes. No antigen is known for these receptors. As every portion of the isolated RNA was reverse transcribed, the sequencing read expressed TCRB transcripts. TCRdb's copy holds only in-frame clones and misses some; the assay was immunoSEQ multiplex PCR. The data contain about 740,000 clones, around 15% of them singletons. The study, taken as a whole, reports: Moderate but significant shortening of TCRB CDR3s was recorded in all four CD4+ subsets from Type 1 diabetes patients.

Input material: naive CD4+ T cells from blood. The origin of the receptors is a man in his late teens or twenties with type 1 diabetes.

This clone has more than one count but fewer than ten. CDR3 amino acids: CASSVVWNTEAFF. The CDR3 DNA reads TGTGCCAGCAGCGTAGTGTGGAACACTGAAGCTTTCTTT. This chain connects TRBV9 to TRBJ1-1; unclear D gene. The CDR3 has 13 residues. V lost 0 bases to trimming and J lost 1 base, with 4 bases between them. Germline CDR1 and CDR2: SGDLS and YYNGEE.

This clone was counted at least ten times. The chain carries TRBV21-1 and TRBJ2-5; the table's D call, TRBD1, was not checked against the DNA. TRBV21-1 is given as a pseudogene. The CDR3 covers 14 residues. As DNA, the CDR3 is TGTGCCAGCTGGGGGAGAACAGGGACGGAGACCCAGTACTTC. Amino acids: CASWGRTGTETQYF.

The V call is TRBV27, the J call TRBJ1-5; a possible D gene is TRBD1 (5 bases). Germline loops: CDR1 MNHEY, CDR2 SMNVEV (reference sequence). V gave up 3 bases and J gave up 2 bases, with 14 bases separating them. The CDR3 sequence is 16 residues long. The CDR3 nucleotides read TGTGCCAGCAGTTTGTTGGGGCGAGGTGGCAATCAGCCCCAGCATTTT. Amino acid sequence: CASSLLGRGGNQPQHF.

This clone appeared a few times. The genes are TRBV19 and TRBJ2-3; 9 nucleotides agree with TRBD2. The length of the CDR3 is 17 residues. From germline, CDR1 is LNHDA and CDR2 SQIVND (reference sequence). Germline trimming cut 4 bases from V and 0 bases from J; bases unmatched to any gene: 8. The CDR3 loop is CASSRGSGGPSTDTQYF. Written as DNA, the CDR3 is TGTGCCAGTAGTAGAGGTAGCGGGGGCCCTAGCACAGATACGCAGTATTTT.

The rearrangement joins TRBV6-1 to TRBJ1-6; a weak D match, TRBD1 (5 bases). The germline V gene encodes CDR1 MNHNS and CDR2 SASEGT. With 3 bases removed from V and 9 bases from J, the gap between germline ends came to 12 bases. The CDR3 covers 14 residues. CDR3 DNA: TGTGCCAGCAGTGAGAGGGGTATGGGTTCACCCCTCCACTTT. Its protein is CASSERGMGSPLHF.

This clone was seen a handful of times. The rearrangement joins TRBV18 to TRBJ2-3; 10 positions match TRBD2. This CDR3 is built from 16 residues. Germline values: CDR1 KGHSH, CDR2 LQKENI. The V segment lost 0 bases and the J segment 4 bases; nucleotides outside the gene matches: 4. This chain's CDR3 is CASSPPSGGTPDTQYF. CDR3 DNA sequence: TGTGCCAGCTCACCACCTAGCGGGGGGACTCCAGATACGCAGTATTTT.

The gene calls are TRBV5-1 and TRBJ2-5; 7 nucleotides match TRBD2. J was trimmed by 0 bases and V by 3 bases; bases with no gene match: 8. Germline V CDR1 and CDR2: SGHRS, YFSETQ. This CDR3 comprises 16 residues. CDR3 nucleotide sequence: TGCGCCAGCAGCTACATGGTTAGCGGGTACCAAGAGACCCAGTACTTC. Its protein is CASSYMVSGYQETQYF.

CDR3 in amino acids: CASSWAASYEQYF. CDR3 DNA: TGTGCCAGCAGTTGGGCAGCCAGCTACGAGCAGTACTTC. V is TRBV27 and J is TRBJ2-7; the D is unclear. V lost 4 bases and J 3 bases, leaving 10 bases between the germline ends. Germline loops: CDR1 MNHEY, CDR2 SMNVEV (reference sequence). The CDR3 has 13 amino acids.

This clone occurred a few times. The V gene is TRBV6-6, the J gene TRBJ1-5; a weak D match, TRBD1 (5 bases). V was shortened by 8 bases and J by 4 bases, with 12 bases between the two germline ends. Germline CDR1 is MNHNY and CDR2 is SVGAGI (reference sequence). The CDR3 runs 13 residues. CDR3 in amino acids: CASFDRINQPQHF. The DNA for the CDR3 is TGTGCCAGCTTTGACAGAATTAATCAGCCCCAGCATTTT.

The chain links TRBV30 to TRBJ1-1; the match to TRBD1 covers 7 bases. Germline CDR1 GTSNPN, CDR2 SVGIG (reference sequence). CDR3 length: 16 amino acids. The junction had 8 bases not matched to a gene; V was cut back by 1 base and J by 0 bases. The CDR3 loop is CAWSDNRGRMNTEAFF. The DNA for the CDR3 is TGTGCCTGGAGTGATAACAGGGGTAGGATGAACACTGAAGCTTTCTTT.

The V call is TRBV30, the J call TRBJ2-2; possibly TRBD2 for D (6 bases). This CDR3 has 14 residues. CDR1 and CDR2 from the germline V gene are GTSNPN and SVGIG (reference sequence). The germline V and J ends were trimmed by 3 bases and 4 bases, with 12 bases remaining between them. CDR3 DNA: TGTGCCTGGAGATTGGGAGGAGGCACCGGGGAGCTGTTTTTT. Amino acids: CAWRLGGGTGELFF.

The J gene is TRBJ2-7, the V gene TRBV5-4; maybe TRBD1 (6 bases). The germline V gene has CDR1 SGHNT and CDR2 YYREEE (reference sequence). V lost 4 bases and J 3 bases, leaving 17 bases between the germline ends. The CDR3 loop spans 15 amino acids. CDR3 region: CASSRNDRSFYEQYF. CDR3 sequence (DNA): TGTGCCAGCAGCCGAAACGACAGGTCCTTCTACGAGCAGTACTTC. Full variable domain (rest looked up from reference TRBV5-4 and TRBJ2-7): ETGVTQSPTHLIKTRGQQVTLRCSSQSGHNTVSWYQQALGQGPQFIFQYYREEENGRGNFPPRFSGLQFPNYSSELNVNALELDDSALYLCASSRNDRSFYEQYFGPGTRLTVT.

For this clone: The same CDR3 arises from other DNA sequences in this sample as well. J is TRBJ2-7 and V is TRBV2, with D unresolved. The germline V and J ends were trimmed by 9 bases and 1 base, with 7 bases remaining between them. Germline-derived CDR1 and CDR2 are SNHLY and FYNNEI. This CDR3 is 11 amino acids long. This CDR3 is CASTLSYEQYF. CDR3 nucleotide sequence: TGTGCCAGTACATTGTCCTACGAGCAGTACTTC.

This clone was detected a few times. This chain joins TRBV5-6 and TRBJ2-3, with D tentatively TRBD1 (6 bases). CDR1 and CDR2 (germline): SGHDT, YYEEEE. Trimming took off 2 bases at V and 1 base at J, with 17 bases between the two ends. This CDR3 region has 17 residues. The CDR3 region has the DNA TGTGCCAGCAGCTTACCCGCAGGGGTTGGGGGCACAGATACGCAGTATTTT. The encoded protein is CASSLPAGVGGTDTQYF.